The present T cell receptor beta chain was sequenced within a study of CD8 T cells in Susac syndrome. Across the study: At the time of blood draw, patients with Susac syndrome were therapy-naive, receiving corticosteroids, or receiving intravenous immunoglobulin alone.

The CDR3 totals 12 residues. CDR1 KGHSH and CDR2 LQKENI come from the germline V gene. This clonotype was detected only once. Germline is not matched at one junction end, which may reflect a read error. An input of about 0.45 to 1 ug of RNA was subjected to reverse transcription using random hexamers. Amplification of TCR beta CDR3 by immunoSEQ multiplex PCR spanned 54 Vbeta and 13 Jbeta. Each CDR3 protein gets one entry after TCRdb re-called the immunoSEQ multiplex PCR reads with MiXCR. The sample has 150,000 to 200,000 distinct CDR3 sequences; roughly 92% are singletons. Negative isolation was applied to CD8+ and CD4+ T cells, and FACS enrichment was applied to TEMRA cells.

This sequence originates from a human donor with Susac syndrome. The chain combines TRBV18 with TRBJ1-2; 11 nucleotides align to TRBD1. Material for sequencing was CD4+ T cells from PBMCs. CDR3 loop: CASSLDRGLANF. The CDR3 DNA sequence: TGTGCCAGCTCACTGGACAGGGGGCTGGCCAACTTC.